A single sample gave rise to the 25 T cell receptor beta chains below, sequenced in a study of molecular identifiers for immune sequencing clone quantification. TCRdb passed the PCR reads through MiXCR, listing each CDR3 protein once. Here the sample spans about 100,000 distinct CDR3 sequences, 36% being singletons. Sequencing was done on a sample of naive CD8+ T cells from blood, with Jurkat cell RNA spiked in. Specified subset: FACS-sorted CD8+CD4-CCR7+CD45RA+ naive T cells. All receptors come from a human donor in good health. Some libraries in this study had Jurkat cell RNA spiked in.

This clonotype was counted between two and nine times. V is TRBV9 and J is TRBJ1-1; a possible D gene is TRBD1 (6 bases). Trimming took off 3 bases at V and 0 bases at J, with 9 bases between the two ends. Germline lookup yields CDR1 SGDLS and CDR2 YYNGEE. The CDR3 is made up of 14 amino acids. The CDR3 DNA sequence: TGTGCCAGCAGCGCGGGACACTTGAACACTGAAGCTTTCTTT. As protein: CASSAGHLNTEAFF.

This clonotype appeared once. Germline and junction disagree at one end, which may indicate a read error. The DNA for the CDR3 is TGTGCCAGCAGTTCTCAGGGGGGTTATAGCACAGATACGCTGTATTTT. Translation: CASSSQGGYSTDTLYF. This chain connects TRBV12-3 or TRBV12-4 to TRBJ2-3; D is perhaps TRBD1 (7 bases). This CDR3 region has 16 residues.

This clonotype appeared many times. The chain couples TRBV10-2 to TRBJ2-3; D remains unclear. Per germline, CDR1 WSHSY and CDR2 SAAADI. V lost 1 base and J 2 bases, leaving 7 bases between the germline ends. The CDR3 has 14 residues. The CDR3 sequence is CASSEFGFTDTQYF. The DNA for the CDR3 is TGCGCCAGCAGTGAGTTTGGCTTCACAGATACGCAGTATTTT.

Of note for this clonotype: As the CDR3 is not closed by the conserved phenylalanine or tryptophan, this likely results from a read error. The gene calls are TRBV5-5 and TRBJ2-5; D unclear. The V end lost 3 bases, the J end lost 9 bases, and 9 bases lay between the germline ends. Germline V gene sequence: CDR1 SGHKS, CDR2 YYEKEE (reference sequence). The CDR3 has 11 residues. CDR3 loop: CASSSPWAQYL. The CDR3 nucleotides are TGTGCCAGCAGCTCCCCATGGGCCCAGTACCTC.

A word on this clonotype: Germline and junction disagree at one end, which may indicate a read error. The V call is TRBV10-1, the J call TRBJ2-5; possibly TRBD2 for D (6 bases). In germline, CDR1 is WNHNN, CDR2 SYGVQD (reference sequence). The CDR3 is 15 residues long. The CDR3 protein is CASSEKAGDQEPQYF. CDR3 in DNA: TGCGCCAGCAGCGAGAAAGCGGGTGACCAAGAGCCCCAGTACTTC.

The V gene is TRBV10-2, the J gene TRBJ2-5, with 16 bases aligning to TRBD2. CDR3 length equals 17 residues. Germline CDR1 is WSHSY and CDR2 is SAAADI. V lost 8 bases and J lost 4; bases outside the gene matches: 10. The CDR3 is CASRGTSGRESPETQYF. As DNA, the CDR3 is TGCGCCAGCCGCGGGACTAGCGGGAGGGAAAGTCCAGAGACCCAGTACTTC.

Worth noting for this clonotype: Possible read error: a much larger clone is one base away. Given the absence of the conserved phenylalanine or tryptophan at the CDR3 end, a read error is likely. The chain employs TRBV29-1 and TRBJ2-3; no clear D. V lost 7 bases and J lost 0, with 11 bases in between. CDR1 SQVTM and CDR2 ANQGSEA come from the germline V gene. This CDR3 has 13 residues. The chain's CDR3 is CSADLTSTDTQYL. Written as DNA, the CDR3 is TGCAGCGCCGATCTAACTAGCACAGATACGCAGTATTTA.

This clonotype was counted at least ten times. This chain uses TRBV5-6 with TRBJ2-7; 7 bases map to TRBD2. The ends lost 4 bases at V and 1 base at J; junction bases unmatched: 5. Per the germline V gene, CDR1 is SGHDT and CDR2 is YYEEEE. This CDR3 has 14 amino acids. CDR3: CASSPGLTSYEQYF. CDR3 nucleotide sequence: TGTGCCAGCAGCCCGGGACTAACTTCCTACGAGCAGTACTTC.

The rearrangement joins TRBV24-1 to TRBJ2-1; D may match TRBD1 or TRBD2 (6 bases each). The CDR3 contains 14 residues. The ends were cut back, 4 bases at V and 6 bases at J, with 12 bases in the middle. Germline V gene data show CDR1 as KGHDR and CDR2 as SFDVKD. The CDR3 loop reads CATSEYGGINEQFF. The CDR3 coding sequence is TGTGCCACCAGTGAGTACGGGGGCATCAATGAGCAGTTCTTC.

There are a few counts of this clonotype. This chain links TRBV7-6 with TRBJ1-1; TRBD1 matches at 8 bases. CDR3 size: 15 residues. Germline V lookup: CDR1 SGHVS, CDR2 FNYEAQ. The junction had 8 bases not matched to a gene; V was cut back by 3 bases and J by 5 bases. For the CDR3, the DNA is TGTGCCAGCAGCTTTCCAGGGGGCGCGTTAACTGAAGCTTTCTTT. It translates to CASSFPGGALTEAFF.

This clonotype ranks as medium-sized. The chain links TRBV20-1 to TRBJ2-7, with D possibly matching TRBD2 (6 bases). CDR1 is DFQATT and CDR2 is SNEGSKA in the germline V gene (reference sequence). Trimming removed 3 bases from V and 3 bases from J, with 9 bases in between. The CDR3 has 12 residues. This CDR3 is CSASPRGYEQYF. Written as DNA, the CDR3 is TGCAGTGCTAGTCCGCGGGGCTACGAGCAGTACTTC.

This clonotype was seen more than once but under ten times. V is TRBV4-2 and J is TRBJ2-4; 8 nucleotides line up with TRBD2. The CDR3 covers 16 residues. With 4 bases clipped from V and 4 bases from J, the junction kept 9 bases outside the gene matches. CDR1 and CDR2 from the germline V gene are LGHNA and YNFKEQ. CDR3 amino acids: CASSPGLAEIKNIQYF. The CDR3 nucleotides read TGTGCCAGCAGCCCCGGACTAGCTGAAATTAAAAACATTCAGTACTTC.

Comment on this clonotype: One base away lies a much larger clone, so this may be a sequencing read error. This chain's CDR3 is CSAKGRLNTDAFF. DNA for the CDR3: TGCAGTGCAAAGGGACGGTTGAACACTGATGCTTTCTTT. V and J are TRBV20-1 and TRBJ1-1, with D maybe TRBD1 (5 bases). CDR1 DFQATT and CDR2 SNEGSKA come from the germline V gene (reference sequence). The CDR3 spans 13 residues.

This clonotype was seen a few times. V gene TRBV5-1 combines with J gene TRBJ2-2, with 9 nucleotides matching TRBD2. Trimming took 0 bases from V and 5 from J; bases not matched to a gene: 5. Germline-derived CDR1 and CDR2 are SGHRS and YFSETQ. CDR3 length: 16 amino acids. As DNA, the CDR3 is TGCGCCAGCAGCTTGGAGAGCGGGAGGAGGACCGGGGAGCTGTTTTTT. Translated, it gives CASSLESGRRTGELFF.

For this clonotype: This may arise from a read error, as a much more abundant clone is one base away. A read error is likely, as this CDR3 ends without the conserved phenylalanine or tryptophan. The V call is TRBV5-4, the J call TRBJ2-7; D is undetermined. The CDR3 is 12 residues long. Germline V lookup: CDR1 SGHNT, CDR2 YYREEE (reference sequence). V lost 4 bases and J 6 bases, leaving 11 bases between the germline ends. The CDR3 region is CASSPPVGEQYI. The DNA for the CDR3 is TGTGCCAGCAGCCCACCGGTCGGCGAGCAGTACATC.

Only a few counts were recorded for this clonotype. The chain joins TRBV29-1 to TRBJ2-1; a possible D gene is TRBD2 (6 bases). V lost 3 bases and J lost 4, with 10 bases in between. The CDR3 spans 13 residues. Germline V lookup: CDR1 SQVTM, CDR2 ANQGSEA. The CDR3 region is CSVESSEYNEQFF. The DNA for the CDR3 is TGCAGCGTTGAGTCTAGCGAGTACAATGAGCAGTTCTTC.

In regard to this clonotype: Sequence at one end of the junction differs from germline and may be a read error. The rearrangement links TRBV27 to TRBJ2-3; TRBD1 agrees at 9 bases. This CDR3 has 15 amino acids. The V gene's germline CDR1 is MNHEY and CDR2 SMNVEV (reference sequence). The CDR3 nucleotides are TGTGCCAGCAGTTCATACACAGGGGGCACAGATACGCAGTGTTTT. Translating gives CASSSYTGGTDTQCF.

The chain uses TRBV13 and TRBJ1-3; D uncertain. Trimming shortened V by 5 bases and J by 4 bases, and 15 bases separated the two germline ends. The CDR3 is made up of 15 amino acids. From germline, CDR1 is PRHDT and CDR2 FYEKMQ (reference sequence). CDR3 coding DNA: TGTGCCAGCAGCCCCGGCGGTCTGAGGGGAAACACCATATATTTT. It yields the protein CASSPGGLRGNTIYF.

The rearrangement joins TRBV19 to TRBJ2-7, with TRBD1 matching over 9 bases. There are 14 residues in the CDR3. After removal of 9 bases from V and 0 bases from J, the junction contained 6 bases not matched to a gene. The germline V gene has CDR1 LNHDA and CDR2 SQIVND (reference sequence). The CDR3 loop is CASAGTGSSYEQYF. Written as DNA, the CDR3 is TGTGCCAGCGCTGGGACAGGGAGCTCCTACGAGCAGTACTTC.

The chain uses TRBV6-6 and TRBJ2-3; either TRBD1 or TRBD2 may supply D (5 bases each). This CDR3 is 14 amino acids long. CDR1 is MNHNY and CDR2 is SVGAGI in the germline V gene (reference sequence). Trimming took off 4 bases at V and 1 base at J, with 9 bases between the two ends. CDR3 protein: CASSWGPGTDTQYF. The CDR3, as DNA: TGTGCCAGCAGTTGGGGACCTGGCACAGATACGCAGTATTTT.

This CDR3 reads CASSQHSDRPGEQYF. CDR3 sequence (DNA): TGTGCCAGCAGCCAACACTCGGACAGGCCGGGTGAGCAGTACTTC. J is TRBJ2-7 and V is TRBV4-2; 7 nucleotides agree with TRBD1. The length of the CDR3 is 15 residues. CDR1 and CDR2 (germline): LGHNA, YNFKEQ. V lost 2 bases to trimming and J lost 7 bases; unmatched junction nucleotides: 11.

This clonotype appeared many times. This sequence joins TRBV12-3 or TRBV12-4 and TRBJ1-1; D is ambiguous. The CDR3 length is 11 residues. With 3 bases removed from V and 8 bases from J, the gap between germline ends came to 7 bases. CDR3 sequence: CASSFWREAFF. The CDR3 DNA reads TGTGCCAGCAGTTTTTGGCGCGAAGCTTTCTTT.

As for this clonotype: A much larger clonotype is one base distant, so this may be a read error. CDR3 coding DNA: TGTGCCGGCAGCCCAGGACAACCTCCCTACGAGCAGTACTTC. It yields the protein CAGSPGQPPYEQYF. This chain links TRBV7-2 with TRBJ2-7; a possible D gene is TRBD1 (5 bases). Germline CDR1 and CDR2: SGHTA and FQGNSA. This CDR3 is 14 amino acids long.

The CDR3 DNA is TGTGCCACCAGTGATTTCCCGGGGGCCGGGGAGCTGTTTTTT. It yields the protein CATSDFPGAGELFF. The chain has TRBV24-1 and TRBJ2-2; D is possibly TRBD2 (6 bases). CDR3 length equals 14 residues. CDR1 is KGHDR, CDR2 SFDVKD, per germline. V lost 1 base and J lost 6, with 8 bases in between.

The chain recombines TRBV27 with TRBJ2-7; TRBD2 matches at 7 bases. V lost 4 bases, J lost 4 bases, and 7 bases stayed unmatched. The CDR3 length is 14 residues. Germline lookup yields CDR1 MNHEY and CDR2 SMNVEV (reference sequence). The CDR3 reads CASSWSGLGYEQYF. CDR3 in DNA: TGTGCCAGCAGTTGGTCCGGACTAGGTTACGAGCAGTACTTC.